This is a list of T cell receptor beta chains from one sample in a study of blood T cell repertoires in COVID-19. Produced via immunoSEQ multiplex PCR; TCRdb's table is partial and in-frame only. The sample includes 130,000 or so clones, around 83% of them seen just once. Sequenced sample: peripheral blood. The receptors come from a woman of 80 years or more with acute or convalescent COVID-19. Each CDR3 is given with its conserved first and last residue. D genes are given only for firm matches.

j_gene	v_gene	d_gene	CDR3aa	CDR3nt
TRBJ1-2	TRBV3-1/TRBV3-2	NA	CASSPRGGAYGYTF	TGTGCCAGCAGCCCGCGGGGAGGGGCCTATGGCTACACCTTC
TRBJ1-6	TRBV7-9	TRBD1	CASSSGQVNSPLHF	TGTGCCAGCAGCTCTGGACAGGTGAATTCACCCCTCCACTTT
TRBJ1-2	TRBV29-1	NA	CSVDGYYGYTF	TGCAGCGTTGATGGCTACTATGGCTACACCTTC
TRBJ2-3	TRBV7-8	TRBD2	CASSLASGGLTDTQYF	TGTGCCAGCAGCTTAGCTAGCGGGGGGTTAACAGATACGCAGTATTTT
TRBJ1-1	TRBV6-2/TRBV6-3	NA	CASSYSKSRGANTEAFF	TGTGCCAGCAGTTACTCGAAGTCGCGGGGCGCGAACACTGAAGCTTTCTTT
TRBJ2-5	TRBV5-1	NA	CASSSRETQYF	TGCGCCAGCAGCTCGAGGGAGACCCAGTACTTC
TRBJ2-5	TRBV7-3	TRBD1	CASSLSGGQGQETQYF	TGTGCCAGCAGCTTATCTGGGGGACAGGGGCAAGAGACCCAGTACTTC
TRBJ2-2	TRBV5-1	TRBD2	CASSPSGTSGGTGELFF	TGCGCCAGCAGCCCATCCGGGACTAGCGGGGGGACCGGGGAGCTGTTTTTT
TRBJ1-1	TRBV4-1	NA	CASSPETGNTEAFF	TGCGCCAGCAGCCCGGAGACAGGGAACACTGAAGCTTTCTTT
TRBJ1-1	TRBV6-2/TRBV6-3	TRBD1	CASSSSRQGLRVRTEAFF	TGTGCCAGCAGTAGCTCGCGACAGGGGTTAAGGGTTCGCACTGAAGCTTTCTTT